The following is a T cell receptor (beta chain) sequence with its context. No antigen is known for it. The record originates from a study of blood T cells in healthy people across ages. Study-level findings and limits: Per-million-T-cell TCR beta diversity fell roughly linearly with age.

Every donor provided approximately 9.2 milliliters of peripheral blood. Isolation yielded PBMCs, at least 6 million per sample, in every case. The authors ran a second PCR of roughly 6 to 12 cycles using a sample-barcoded 5' primer and a J-beta primer mix. TCRdb independently ran MiXCR on the 5' RACE reads; one entry per CDR3 protein. Among roughly 1.6 million distinct CDR3 sequences listed, about 35% were seen once. The germline V and J ends were trimmed by 1 base and 0 bases, with 9 bases remaining between them. Germline lookup yields CDR1 PRHDT and CDR2 FYEKMQ (reference sequence). This CDR3 contains 15 residues.

The receptor was derived from a woman in her twenties or thirties in good health. The chain has TRBV13 and TRBJ1-1; D call uncertain. Sequenced sample: blood. This chain's CDR3 is CASSLVKGMNTEAFF. The CDR3 DNA sequence: TGTGCCAGCAGCTTAGTTAAGGGTATGAACACTGAAGCTTTCTTT.